The 25 T cell receptor beta chains below come from one sample, sequenced in a study of blood T cell repertoires in COVID-19. Data came from immunoSEQ multiplex PCR; TCRdb stores just in-frame clones and leaves some out. The profile shows roughly 670,000 clones, 90% of them singletons. What was sequenced was peripheral blood. Source of these receptors: a young woman with acute or convalescent COVID-19.

The chain couples TRBV4-1 to TRBJ2-7; 11 bases line up with TRBD2. Germline V gene data show CDR1 as MGHRA and CDR2 as YSYEKL. The CDR3 runs to 15 residues. J was trimmed by 2 bases and V by 4 bases; bases with no gene match: 4. The CDR3 coding sequence is TGCGCCAGCAGCCGGGGACTAGCGGAGACCTACGAGCAGTACTTC. Translating it yields CASSRGLAETYEQYF.

The chain recombines TRBV6-5 with TRBJ1-2; D remains ambiguous. This CDR3 comprises 14 residues. V lost 6 bases, J lost 5 bases, and 16 bases lay in between. Germline CDR1 reads MNHEY; CDR2 reads SVGAGI. CDR3 residues: CASRPSGPSYGYTF. DNA for the CDR3: TGTGCCAGCAGGCCTTCTGGGCCCTCTTATGGCTACACCTTC.

V gene TRBV19 combines with J gene TRBJ1-2, with 8 bases aligning to TRBD1. This CDR3 comprises 12 residues. The ends lost 8 bases at V and 7 bases at J; junction bases unmatched: 6. Germline V gene lookup returns CDR1 LNHDA and CDR2 SQIVND (reference sequence). The CDR3 nucleotides are TGTGCCAGTGACGGACAGGGACGTGGCTACACCTTC. Its protein product is CASDGQGRGYTF.

V and J are TRBV6-1 and TRBJ1-5, with D unclear. Trimming stripped 4 bases from V and 0 bases from J, with 19 bases between. The CDR3 is 18 amino acids. Germline CDR1 and CDR2: MNHNS and SASEGT. This CDR3 reads CASSVEGPPNFSNQPQHF. The CDR3 DNA is TGTGCCAGCAGTGTAGAGGGCCCTCCGAATTTTAGCAATCAGCCCCAGCATTTT.

About this clone: Distinct nucleotide sequences in the sample also encode this CDR3. CDR3 nucleotide sequence: TGCAGCGTTGAAGAAGGGGTCTATGGCTACACCTTC. Translating it yields CSVEEGVYGYTF. The chain joins TRBV29-1 to TRBJ1-2, with TRBD1 as a possible D gene (5 bases). This CDR3 has 12 amino acids. CDR1 and CDR2 from the germline V gene are SQVTM and ANQGSEA. The ends were cut back, 0 bases at V and 4 bases at J, with 6 bases in the middle.

Concerning this clone: The same CDR3 can be traced to other DNA sequences in this sample. The rearrangement uses TRBV4-3 and TRBJ2-7; 7 bases agree with TRBD1. Per germline, CDR1 LGHNA and CDR2 YSLEER. V lost 1 base, J lost 0 bases, and 3 bases stayed unmatched. The CDR3 totals 15 residues. CDR3 sequence: CASSQGAGGSYEQYF. CDR3 DNA: TGCGCCAGCAGCCAAGGGGCAGGGGGCTCCTACGAGCAGTACTTC.

The rearrangement uses TRBV4-3 and TRBJ2-7; weak D call: TRBD1 (6 bases). V was pared by 5 bases and J by 7 bases, with 15 bases between. From germline, CDR1 is LGHNA and CDR2 YSLEER. The CDR3 has 13 residues. In nucleotides, the CDR3 is TGCGCCAGCAGCTCGACACAGGGTAGGGAGCAGTACTTC. Amino acids: CASSSTQGREQYF.

The chain links TRBV11-2 to TRBJ1-2; 10 nucleotides match TRBD1. Germline V lookup: CDR1 SGHAT, CDR2 FQNNGV. CDR3 length equals 16 residues. V shed 3 bases and J 4 bases; nucleotides not matched to a gene: 8. This CDR3 is CASSFQGTGDGYGYTF. CDR3 bases: TGTGCCAGCAGCTTCCAGGGGACAGGGGATGGCTATGGCTACACCTTC. Full variable domain (missing parts from reference TRBV11-2 and TRBJ1-2): EAGVAQSPRYKIIEKRQSVAFWCNPISGHATLYWYQQILGQGPKLLIQFQNNGVVDDSQLPKDRFSAERLKGVDSTLKIQPAKLEDSAVYLCASSFQGTGDGYGYTFGSGTRLTVV.

The chain joins TRBV6-5 to TRBJ1-2; D possibly corresponds to TRBD1 (6 bases). The CDR3 length is 14 residues. Germline CDR1 MNHEY, CDR2 SVGAGI. V was shortened by 5 bases and J by 3 bases, with 13 bases between the two germline ends. Here the CDR3 reads CASSNIDRHYGYTF. The DNA of the CDR3 is TGTGCCAGCAGTAATATTGACAGGCACTATGGCTACACCTTC.

The chain has TRBV5-4 and TRBJ1-4; D is possibly TRBD1 (6 bases). V was shortened by 2 bases and J by 3 bases, with 8 bases between the two germline ends. The CDR3 contains 14 residues. In germline, CDR1 is SGHNT, CDR2 YYREEE (reference sequence). The CDR3 region is CASSLGQSNEKLFF. In DNA form, the CDR3 reads TGTGCCAGCAGCTTAGGACAGTCTAATGAAAAACTGTTTTTT.

This chain uses TRBV27 with TRBJ1-5, with TRBD1 matching over 9 bases. The V segment lost 7 bases and the J segment 5 bases; nucleotides outside the gene matches: 3. CDR3 length equals 13 residues. Germline CDR1 reads MNHEY; CDR2 reads SMNVEV (reference sequence). This CDR3 reads CASKGQGYQPQHF. CDR3 in DNA: TGTGCCAGCAAAGGACAGGGGTATCAGCCCCAGCATTTT.

The chain recombines TRBV30 with TRBJ1-6, with D perhaps TRBD1 (5 bases). The CDR3 has 16 amino acids. Trimming removed 0 bases from V and 8 bases from J, with 17 bases in between. In germline, CDR1 is GTSNPN, CDR2 SVGIG (reference sequence). This CDR3 reads CAWSVRRVGVDSPLHF. DNA of the CDR3: TGTGCCTGGAGTGTACGGAGGGTGGGGGTAGATTCACCCCTCCACTTT.

This clone has a handful of counts. The J gene is TRBJ1-6, the V gene TRBV11-1; perhaps TRBD1 as D (5 bases). There are 16 residues in the CDR3. Germline-derived CDR1 and CDR2 are SGHAT and FQDESV (reference sequence). Trimming cost V 1 base and J 5 bases, with 12 bases left between them. CDR3 residues: CASSLGGDSDNSPLHF. In DNA, the CDR3 is TGTGCCAGCAGCTTAGGTGGAGACAGTGATAATTCACCCCTCCACTTT.

V and J are TRBV4-2 and TRBJ2-2, with 8 bases lining up with TRBD2. From germline, CDR1 is LGHNA and CDR2 YNFKEQ. This CDR3 comprises 15 residues. Losses at the gene ends were 1 base for V and 7 bases for J; bases not matched to a gene: 5. CDR3 protein: CASSQVSGKVGELFF. For the CDR3, the DNA is TGTGCCAGCAGCCAAGTTAGCGGGAAGGTCGGGGAGCTGTTTTTT.

This chain links TRBV24-1 with TRBJ1-5; a possible D gene is TRBD1 (5 bases). V dropped 3 bases and J dropped 8 bases, with 13 bases sitting between them. The CDR3 contains 14 residues. Germline V gene sequence: CDR1 KGHDR, CDR2 SFDVKD. Here the CDR3 reads CATSDPSTDEPQHF. DNA of the CDR3: TGTGCCACCAGTGATCCATCGACAGACGAGCCCCAGCATTTT.

This chain connects TRBV29-1 to TRBJ2-1; 8 positions match TRBD2. Germline V gene lookup returns CDR1 SQVTM and CDR2 ANQGSEA. This CDR3 spans 13 amino acids. The junction had 5 bases not matched to a gene; V was cut back by 1 base and J by 9 bases. CDR3 sequence: CSVEAGGEGEQFF. CDR3 bases: TGCAGCGTTGAAGCGGGGGGGGAAGGTGAGCAGTTCTTC.

The chain links TRBV27 to TRBJ1-1; maybe TRBD1 (6 bases). Germline V gene data show CDR1 as MNHEY and CDR2 as SMNVEV (reference sequence). Trimming pared 4 bases from V and 11 bases from J, leaving 11 bases between. This CDR3 comprises 11 residues. The CDR3 spells CASSWEGVAFF. The CDR3 nucleotides read TGTGCCAGCAGTTGGGAGGGGGTTGCTTTCTTT.

CDR3: CASSHTSGGSYEQYF. CDR3 sequence (DNA): TGTGCCAGCAGTCATACTAGCGGGGGTTCCTACGAGCAGTACTTC. This chain connects TRBV27 to TRBJ2-7; TRBD2 aligns across 11 bases. Trimming took 5 bases from V and 1 from J; bases not matched to a gene: 4. The germline gives CDR1 MNHEY, CDR2 SMNVEV (reference sequence). There are 15 residues in the CDR3.

The CDR3 DNA follows: TGTGCCAGTAGTACTTGGACAGGGGATGGCTACACCTTC. It translates to CASSTWTGDGYTF. The chain recombines TRBV19 with TRBJ1-2; the match to TRBD1 covers 9 bases. There are 13 residues in the CDR3. Germline V gene lookup returns CDR1 LNHDA and CDR2 SQIVND (reference sequence). J was trimmed by 6 bases and V by 4 bases; bases with no gene match: 3. Full variable domain (remainder filled in from reference TRBV19 and TRBJ1-2): DGGITQSPKYLFRKEGQNVTLSCEQNLNHDAMYWYRQDPGQGLRLIYYSQIVNDFQKGDIAEGYSVSREKKESFPLTVTSAQKNPTAFYLCASSTWTGDGYTFGSGTRLTVV.

This sequence joins TRBV5-1 and TRBJ2-7; no firm D call. Trimming stripped 4 bases from V and 0 bases from J, with 11 bases between. Germline CDR1 is SGHRS and CDR2 is YFSETQ. The CDR3 totals 14 residues. CDR3 residues: CASSVGSSSYEQYF. The CDR3 nucleotides read TGCGCCAGCAGCGTGGGTTCGAGCTCCTACGAGCAGTACTTC.

The gene calls are TRBV12-3 or TRBV12-4 and TRBJ2-3, with TRBD2 matching 8 bases. The CDR3 is made up of 13 amino acids. V shed 7 bases and J 3 bases; nucleotides not matched to a gene: 3. This CDR3 is CASKRGGTDTQYF. CDR3 nucleotides: TGTGCCAGCAAACGGGGGGGGACAGATACGCAGTATTTT.

V usage is TRBV18 and J usage is TRBJ1-3; no clear D. Trimming removed 1 base at V and 5 bases at J, with 9 bases between. CDR1 and CDR2 from the germline V gene are KGHSH and LQKENI. This CDR3 is built from 14 residues. DNA of the CDR3: TGTGCCAGCTCACCACAACAGTCCCGAAACACCATATATTTT. It yields the protein CASSPQQSRNTIYF.

J is TRBJ2-7 and V is TRBV18; no clear D gene. The V and J ends lost 2 bases and 6 bases respectively, with 17 bases between them. The CDR3 extends over 15 amino acids. Germline-derived CDR1 and CDR2 are KGHSH and LQKENI. CDR3 in amino acids: CASSPMIQVVGEQYF. The CDR3 bases are TGTGCCAGCTCACCAATGATCCAGGTTGTCGGCGAGCAGTACTTC.

A note on this clone: The identical CDR3 is also encoded by other nucleotide sequences in the sample. The V call is TRBV3-1 (or the pseudogene TRBV3-2), the J call TRBJ1-5; D remains ambiguous. This CDR3 has 14 residues. Looked up from germline, CDR1 is LGHDT and CDR2 is YNNKEL (reference sequence). Deletions cut 3 bases from V and 2 bases from J, with 8 bases between. The CDR3: CASSHEGGNQPQHF. For the CDR3, the DNA is TGTGCCAGCAGCCATGAGGGCGGCAATCAGCCCCAGCATTTT.

This clone was seen more than once but under ten times. The chain is built from TRBV7-9 and TRBJ2-1; D is unresolved. Trimming shortened V by 2 bases and J by 7 bases, and 6 bases separated the two germline ends. The CDR3 contains 12 residues. The germline gives CDR1 SEHNR, CDR2 FQNEAQ (reference sequence). CDR3 amino acids: CASSLIVNEQFF. The CDR3 DNA sequence: TGTGCCAGCAGCTTAATAGTTAATGAGCAGTTCTTC.